The rows below give T cell receptor beta chains drawn from one sample of a study of T cell changes during pregnancy in multiple sclerosis. Generated by immunoSEQ multiplex PCR, the TCRdb table keeps only in-frame clones and is missing some. This sample has 67,000 or so clones, with 85% to 95% found just once. The material was CD8+ T cells from peripheral blood mononuclear cells, obtained in the third trimester of pregnancy. The receptors were sampled from a female donor in good health, enrolled as a control in a pregnancy study. Both conserved end residues are part of each CDR3. The order of the fields is J gene, clone size, V gene, D gene, CDR3 DNA, CDR3 protein. The D gene is left open where the match is weak. Clone size appears in some rows only: once, few, many, or a class for an expanded clone.

j_call: TRBJ1-6; clone_size: .; v_call: TRBV7-9; d_call: .; cdr3_nt: TGTGCCAGCAGCTTAGCCTCCCATAATTCACCCCTCCACTTT; cdr3_aa: CASSLASHNSPLHF
j_call: TRBJ1-5; clone_size: .; v_call: TRBV13; d_call: .; cdr3_nt: TGTGCCAGCAGCTTAGGCTCTGCGGCTAGCAATCAGCCCCAGCATTTT; cdr3_aa: CASSLGSAASNQPQHF
j_call: TRBJ1-1; clone_size: .; v_call: TRBV11-3; d_call: TRBD1; cdr3_nt: TGTGCCAGCAGCCCAGGGGGCCCTGAAGCTTTCTTT; cdr3_aa: CASSPGGPEAFF
j_call: TRBJ1-5; clone_size: .; v_call: TRBV5-5; d_call: TRBD1; cdr3_nt: TGTGCCAGCAGCTCCAGGGGGCTCGGGCATTTT; cdr3_aa: CASSSRGLGHF
j_call: TRBJ2-7; clone_size: .; v_call: TRBV2; d_call: .; cdr3_nt: TGTGCCAGCAGCGTCGACAGACGTTACGAGCAGTACTTC; cdr3_aa: CASSVDRRYEQYF
j_call: TRBJ2-5; clone_size: .; v_call: TRBV27; d_call: TRBD2; cdr3_nt: TGTGCCAGCAGTCTCACTAGCGGGTCGTACCAAGAGACCCAGTACTTC; cdr3_aa: CASSLTSGSYQETQYF
j_call: TRBJ1-4; clone_size: .; v_call: TRBV23-1; d_call: .; cdr3_nt: TGCGCCAGCAGTCCGCGGAAGAACGAAAAACTGTTTTTT; cdr3_aa: CASSPRKNEKLFF
j_call: TRBJ1-3; clone_size: .; v_call: TRBV5-6; d_call: .; cdr3_nt: TGTGCCAGCAGCCCCAGGTATTCGTCTGGAAACACCATATATTTT; cdr3_aa: CASSPRYSSGNTIYF
j_call: TRBJ2-2; clone_size: .; v_call: TRBV5-1; d_call: .; cdr3_nt: TGCGCCAGCAGCTCTGAACAGGGCCTGAACACCGGGGAGCTGTTTTTT; cdr3_aa: CASSSEQGLNTGELFF
j_call: TRBJ2-1; clone_size: .; v_call: TRBV19; d_call: TRBD1; cdr3_nt: TGTGCCAGTAGTATGACAGGGGACGCCTACAATGAGCAGTTCTTC; cdr3_aa: CASSMTGDAYNEQFF
j_call: TRBJ1-6; clone_size: few; v_call: TRBV4-3; d_call: .; cdr3_nt: TGCGCCAGCAGCCAAGATGAGGACAAATTTAATTCACCCCTCCACTTT; cdr3_aa: CASSQDEDKFNSPLHF
j_call: TRBJ1-2; clone_size: once; v_call: TRBV4-3; d_call: TRBD1; cdr3_nt: TGCGCCAGCAGCCAATTCACCTCCGGGACAGGGGCCTATGGCTACACCTTC; cdr3_aa: CASSQFTSGTGAYGYTF
j_call: TRBJ2-5; clone_size: .; v_call: TRBV7-8; d_call: .; cdr3_nt: TGTGCCAGCAGCGAAACCCTAGCGTCAGGGGAGACCCAGTACTTC; cdr3_aa: CASSETLASGETQYF
j_call: TRBJ2-7; clone_size: .; v_call: TRBV27; d_call: TRBD1; cdr3_nt: TGTGCCAGCAGCTTAACGGGACAGGGGGTCTACGAGCAGTACTTC; cdr3_aa: CASSLTGQGVYEQYF
j_call: TRBJ2-7; clone_size: .; v_call: TRBV29-1; d_call: .; cdr3_nt: TGCAGCGTTGACAGGCTGGGCGAGCAGTACTTC; cdr3_aa: CSVDRLGEQYF
j_call: TRBJ1-2; clone_size: .; v_call: TRBV13; d_call: TRBD1; cdr3_nt: TGTGCCAGCAGCTTACGCCTGGGCGGACAGGGGGCCCATTATGGCTACACCTTC; cdr3_aa: CASSLRLGGQGAHYGYTF
j_call: TRBJ1-2; clone_size: .; v_call: TRBV30; d_call: TRBD1; cdr3_nt: TGTGCCTGGAGCCAGGGACCCCGGGACAGGGGTTATGGCTACACCTTC; cdr3_aa: CAWSQGPRDRGYGYTF
j_call: TRBJ2-7; clone_size: .; v_call: TRBV5-4; d_call: TRBD2; cdr3_nt: TGTGCCAGCAGCTTGGAGCGGGGGTCCTACGAGCAGTACTTC; cdr3_aa: CASSLERGSYEQYF